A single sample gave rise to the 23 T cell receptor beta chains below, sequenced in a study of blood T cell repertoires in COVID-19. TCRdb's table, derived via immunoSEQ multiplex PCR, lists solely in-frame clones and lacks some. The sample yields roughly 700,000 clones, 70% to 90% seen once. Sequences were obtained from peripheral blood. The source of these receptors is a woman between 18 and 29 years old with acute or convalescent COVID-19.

CDR3 amino acids: CASSQDRKRVPYGYTF. In nucleotides, the CDR3 is TGCGCCAGCAGCCAAGACAGGAAGAGGGTACCATATGGCTACACCTTC. The rearrangement uses TRBV4-3 and TRBJ1-2, with D unclear. This CDR3 contains 16 residues. Germline V gene lookup returns CDR1 LGHNA and CDR2 YSLEER. V lost 0 bases, J lost 5 bases, and 16 bases lay in between.

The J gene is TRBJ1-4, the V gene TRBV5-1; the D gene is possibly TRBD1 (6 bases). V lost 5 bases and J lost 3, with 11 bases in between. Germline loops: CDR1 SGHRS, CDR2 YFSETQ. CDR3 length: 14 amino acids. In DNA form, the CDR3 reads TGCGCCAGCAGTTTACAGGGATCTAATGAAAAACTGTTTTTT. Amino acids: CASSLQGSNEKLFF. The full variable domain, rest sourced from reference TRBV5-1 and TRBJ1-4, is KAGVTQTPRYLIKTRGQQVTLSCSPISGHRSVSWYQQTPGQGLQFLFEYFSETQRNKGNFPGRFSGRQFSNSRSEMNVSTLELGDSALYLCASSLQGSNEKLFFGSGTQLSVL.

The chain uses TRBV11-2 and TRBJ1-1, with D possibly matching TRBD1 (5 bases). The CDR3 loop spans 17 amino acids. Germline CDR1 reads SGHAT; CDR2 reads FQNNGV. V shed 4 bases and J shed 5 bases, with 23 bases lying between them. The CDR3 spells CASSSLGGRGAGTEAFF. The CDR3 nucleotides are TGTGCCAGCAGCTCCTTGGGAGGTCGAGGGGCGGGGACTGAAGCTTTCTTT.

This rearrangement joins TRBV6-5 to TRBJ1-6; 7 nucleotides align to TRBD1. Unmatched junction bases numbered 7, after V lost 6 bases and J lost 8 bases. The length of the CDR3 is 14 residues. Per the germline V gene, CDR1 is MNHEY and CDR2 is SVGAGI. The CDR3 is CASRADRVYSPLHF. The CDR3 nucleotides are TGTGCCAGCAGGGCCGACAGGGTTTATTCACCCCTCCACTTT.

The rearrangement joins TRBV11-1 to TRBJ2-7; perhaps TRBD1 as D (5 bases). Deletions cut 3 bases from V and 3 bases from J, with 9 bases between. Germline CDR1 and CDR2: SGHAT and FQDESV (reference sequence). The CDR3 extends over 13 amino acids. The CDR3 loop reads CASSLSDSYEQYF. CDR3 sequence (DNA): TGTGCCAGCAGCTTGTCAGACAGCTACGAGCAGTACTTC. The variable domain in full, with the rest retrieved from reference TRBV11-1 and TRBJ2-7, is EAEVAQSPRYKITEKSQAVAFWCDPISGHATLYWYRQILGQGPELLVQFQDESVVDDSQLPKDRFSAERLKGVDSTLKIQPAELGDSAMYLCASSLSDSYEQYFGPGTRLTVT.

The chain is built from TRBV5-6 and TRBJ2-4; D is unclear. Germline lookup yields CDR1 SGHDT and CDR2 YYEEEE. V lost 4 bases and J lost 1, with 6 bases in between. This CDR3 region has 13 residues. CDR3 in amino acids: CASSTEAKNIQYF. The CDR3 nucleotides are TGTGCCAGCAGCACCGAGGCCAAAAACATTCAGTACTTC.

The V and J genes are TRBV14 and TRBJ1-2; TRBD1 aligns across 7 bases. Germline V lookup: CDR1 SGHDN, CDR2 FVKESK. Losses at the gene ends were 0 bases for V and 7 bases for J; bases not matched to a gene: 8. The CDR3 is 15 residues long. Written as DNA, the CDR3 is TGTGCCAGCAGCCAAGATATCCCAGGGGGTAGTGGCTACACCTTC. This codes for CASSQDIPGGSGYTF.

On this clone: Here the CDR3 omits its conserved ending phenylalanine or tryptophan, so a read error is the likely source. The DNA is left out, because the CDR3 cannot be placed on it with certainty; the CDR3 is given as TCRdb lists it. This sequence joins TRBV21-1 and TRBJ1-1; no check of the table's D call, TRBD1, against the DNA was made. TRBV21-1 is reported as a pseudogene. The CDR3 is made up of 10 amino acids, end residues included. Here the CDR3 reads CASSKGTGKL.

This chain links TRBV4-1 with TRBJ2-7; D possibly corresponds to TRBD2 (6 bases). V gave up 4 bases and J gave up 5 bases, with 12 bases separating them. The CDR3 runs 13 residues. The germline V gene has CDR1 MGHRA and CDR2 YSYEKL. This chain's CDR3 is CASSLRERNEQYF. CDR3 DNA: TGCGCCAGCAGCCTCCGGGAGAGAAACGAGCAGTACTTC.

The CDR3: CASSEDLSYEQYF. Here the CDR3 DNA reads TGTGCCAGCAGTGAAGACTTATCATACGAGCAGTACTTC. The chain employs TRBV6-1 and TRBJ2-7; D ambiguous. Looked up from germline, CDR1 is MNHNS and CDR2 is SASEGT. The ends were cut back, 1 base at V and 4 bases at J, with 8 bases in the middle. The CDR3 is 13 residues long.

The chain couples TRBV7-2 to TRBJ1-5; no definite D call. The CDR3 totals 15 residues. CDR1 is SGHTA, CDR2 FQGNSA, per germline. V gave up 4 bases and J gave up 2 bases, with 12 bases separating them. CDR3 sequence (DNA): TGTGCCAGCAGCTCCCCACGGGAGGGCAATCAGCCCCAGCATTTT. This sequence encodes CASSSPREGNQPQHF.

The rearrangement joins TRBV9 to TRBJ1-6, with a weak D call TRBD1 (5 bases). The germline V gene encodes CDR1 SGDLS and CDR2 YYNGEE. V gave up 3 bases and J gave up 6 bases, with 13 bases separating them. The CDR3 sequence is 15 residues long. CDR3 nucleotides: TGTGCCAGCAGCGCCCAGGGTTTCGGTAATTCACCCCTCCACTTT. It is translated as CASSAQGFGNSPLHF. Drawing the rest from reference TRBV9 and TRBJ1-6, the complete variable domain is DSGVTQTPKHLITATGQRVTLRCSPRSGDLSVYWYQQSLDQGLQFLIQYYNGEERAKGNILERFSAQQFPDLHSELNLSSLELGDSALYFCASSAQGFGNSPLHFGNGTRLTVT.

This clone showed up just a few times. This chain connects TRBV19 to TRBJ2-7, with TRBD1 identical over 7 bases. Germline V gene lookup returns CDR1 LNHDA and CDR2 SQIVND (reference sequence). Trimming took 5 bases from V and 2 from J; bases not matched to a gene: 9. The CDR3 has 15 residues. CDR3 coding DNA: TGTGCCAGTAGTCGAAACAGGGGAATCACCTACGAGCAGTACTTC. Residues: CASSRNRGITYEQYF.

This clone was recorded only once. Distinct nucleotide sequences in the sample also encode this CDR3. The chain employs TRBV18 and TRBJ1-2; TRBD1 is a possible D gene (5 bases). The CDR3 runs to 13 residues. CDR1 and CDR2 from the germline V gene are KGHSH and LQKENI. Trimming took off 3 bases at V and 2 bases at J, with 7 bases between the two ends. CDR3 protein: CASSPAGNYGYTF. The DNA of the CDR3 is TGTGCCAGCTCACCTGCAGGGAACTATGGCTACACCTTC. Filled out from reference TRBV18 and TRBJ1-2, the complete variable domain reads NAGVMQNPRHLVRRRGQEARLRCSPMKGHSHVYWYRQLPEEGLKFMVYLQKENIIDESGMPKERFSAEFPKEGPSILRIQQVVRGDSAAYFCASSPAGNYGYTFGSGTRLTVV.

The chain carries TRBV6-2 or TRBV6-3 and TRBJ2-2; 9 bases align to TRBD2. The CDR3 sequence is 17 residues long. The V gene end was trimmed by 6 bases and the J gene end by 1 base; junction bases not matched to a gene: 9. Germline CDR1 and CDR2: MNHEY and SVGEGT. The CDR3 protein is CASSSFTSGWNTGELFF. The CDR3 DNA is TGTGCCAGCAGCTCTTTCACTAGCGGGTGGAACACCGGGGAGCTGTTTTTT.

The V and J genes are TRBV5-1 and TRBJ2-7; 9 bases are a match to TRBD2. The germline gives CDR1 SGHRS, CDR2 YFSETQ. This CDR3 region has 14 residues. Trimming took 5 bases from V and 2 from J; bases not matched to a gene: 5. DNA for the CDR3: TGCGCCAGCAGGGAGACTAGCGGTGCCTACGAGCAGTACTTC. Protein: CASRETSGAYEQYF.

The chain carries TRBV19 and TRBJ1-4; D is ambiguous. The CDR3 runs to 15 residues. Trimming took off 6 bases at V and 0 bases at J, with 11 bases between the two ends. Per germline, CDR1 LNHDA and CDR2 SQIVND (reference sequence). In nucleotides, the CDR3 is TGTGCCAGTAGCCGTTCCGGGGCAACTAATGAAAAACTGTTTTTT. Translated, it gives CASSRSGATNEKLFF.

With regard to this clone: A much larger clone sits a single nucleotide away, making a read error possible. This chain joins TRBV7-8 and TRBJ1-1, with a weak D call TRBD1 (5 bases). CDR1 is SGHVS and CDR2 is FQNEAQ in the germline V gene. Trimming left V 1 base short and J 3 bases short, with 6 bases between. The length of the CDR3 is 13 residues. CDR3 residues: CASSLGGDTEAFF. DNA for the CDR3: TGTGCCAGCAGCTTAGGGGGGGACACTGAAGCTTTCTTT.

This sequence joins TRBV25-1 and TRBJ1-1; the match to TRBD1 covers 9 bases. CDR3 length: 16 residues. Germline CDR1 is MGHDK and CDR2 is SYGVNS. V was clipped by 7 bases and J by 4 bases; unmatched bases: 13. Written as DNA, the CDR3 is TGTGCCAGCAAAAGAACAGGGGGCGGAAAGGGCACTGAAGCTTTCTTT. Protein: CASKRTGGGKGTEAFF. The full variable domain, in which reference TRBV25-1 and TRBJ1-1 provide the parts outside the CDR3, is EADIYQTPRYLVIGTGKKITLECSQTMGHDKMYWYQQDPGMELHLIHYSYGVNSTEKGDLSSESTVSRIRTEHFPLTLESARPSHTSQYLCASKRTGGGKGTEAFFGQGTRLTVV.

CDR3 in DNA: TGTGCCAGCAGCGATCTCCCCGGGGGGTTTGGTGAAAAACTGTTTTTT. Translating it yields CASSDLPGGFGEKLFF. The chain combines TRBV7-6 with TRBJ1-4, with a possible D match to TRBD1 (5 bases). This CDR3 has 16 amino acids. V was pared by 5 bases and J by 7 bases, with 20 bases between. Looked up from germline, CDR1 is SGHVS and CDR2 is FNYEAQ.

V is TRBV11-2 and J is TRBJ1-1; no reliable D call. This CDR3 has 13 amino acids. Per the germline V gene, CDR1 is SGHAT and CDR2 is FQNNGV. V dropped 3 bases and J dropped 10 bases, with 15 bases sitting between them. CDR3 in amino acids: CASSLWTTEGAFF. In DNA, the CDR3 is TGTGCCAGCAGCTTGTGGACGACCGAGGGAGCTTTCTTT. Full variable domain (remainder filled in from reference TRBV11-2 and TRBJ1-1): EAGVAQSPRYKIIEKRQSVAFWCNPISGHATLYWYQQILGQGPKLLIQFQNNGVVDDSQLPKDRFSAERLKGVDSTLKIQPAKLEDSAVYLCASSLWTTEGAFFGQGTRLTVV.

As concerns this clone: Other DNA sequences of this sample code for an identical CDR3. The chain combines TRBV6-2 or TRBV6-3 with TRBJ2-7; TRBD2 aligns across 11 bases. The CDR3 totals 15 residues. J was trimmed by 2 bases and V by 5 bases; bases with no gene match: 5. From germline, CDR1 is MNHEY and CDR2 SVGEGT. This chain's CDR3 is CASSRLAGGPYEQYF. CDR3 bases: TGTGCCAGCAGTCGTCTAGCGGGGGGCCCCTACGAGCAGTACTTC.

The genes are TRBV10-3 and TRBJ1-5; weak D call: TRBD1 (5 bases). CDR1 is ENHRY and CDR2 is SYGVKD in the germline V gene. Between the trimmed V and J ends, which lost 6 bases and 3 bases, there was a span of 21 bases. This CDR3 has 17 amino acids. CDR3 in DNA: TGTGCCATCAGCCCCGGCACAGGCCCCTCTTCCAATCAGCCCCAGCATTTT. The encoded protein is CAISPGTGPSSNQPQHF.